Below are 10 T cell receptor beta chains sequenced from a single sample in a study of cytomegalovirus exposure and HLA in healthy donors. Profiling relied on immunoSEQ multiplex PCR, and the TCRdb table lists in-frame clones only, not all of them. The sample lists roughly 63,000 clones, 89% occurring once. The sample consisted of PBMCs. The receptors here all came from a woman between 18 and 30 years old in good health and CMV-seronegative.

V is TRBV10-3 and J is TRBJ2-7, with a possible D match to TRBD2 (6 bases). V was cut by 2 bases and J by 2 bases, with 28 bases left in between. There are 20 residues in the CDR3. Germline assignment: CDR1 ENHRY and CDR2 SYGVKD. This CDR3 reads CAISEEGPGPRDFGTYEQYF. The DNA for the CDR3 is TGTGCCATCAGTGAGGAAGGCCCGGGACCTCGGGACTTTGGTACCTACGAGCAGTACTTC.

The chain couples TRBV7-8 to TRBJ2-5, with D uncertain. The V end lost 5 bases, the J end lost 3 bases, and 7 bases lay between the germline ends. The length of the CDR3 is 12 residues. Germline V lookup: CDR1 SGHVS, CDR2 FQNEAQ. The chain's CDR3 is CASSHSKETQYF. In DNA form, the CDR3 reads TGTGCCAGCAGCCATTCTAAAGAGACCCAGTACTTC. Full variable domain (outside the CDR3, taken from reference TRBV7-8 and TRBJ2-5): GAGVSQSPRYKVAKRGQDVALRCDPISGHVSLFWYQQALGQGPEFLTYFQNEAQLDKSGLPSDRFFAERPEGSVSTLKIQRTQQEDSAVYLCASSHSKETQYFGPGTRLLVL.

This clone was found once. The chain combines TRBV10-3 with TRBJ1-3; perhaps TRBD1 as D (6 bases). Germline CDR1 and CDR2: ENHRY and SYGVKD. CDR3 size: 15 residues. V gave up 0 bases and J gave up 3 bases, with 9 bases separating them. CDR3 residues: CAISESGRGGNTIYF. The CDR3, as DNA: TGTGCCATCAGTGAGTCGGGCAGGGGTGGAAACACCATATATTTT.

A word on this clone: The sample has other DNA sequences that encode this CDR3 too. This chain uses TRBV6-5 with TRBJ2-3; possibly TRBD2 for D (5 bases). There are 15 residues in the CDR3. CDR1 and CDR2 from the germline V gene are MNHEY and SVGAGI. V was shortened by 6 bases and J by 3 bases, with 16 bases between the two germline ends. Here the CDR3 reads CASSLFAGATDTQYF. For the CDR3, the DNA is TGTGCCAGCAGCCTCTTCGCGGGCGCAACAGATACGCAGTATTTT.

This clone was seen just once. This chain links TRBV28 with TRBJ1-2; 7 bases are a match to TRBD1. Germline V CDR1 and CDR2: MDHEN, SYDVKM. The CDR3 length is 12 residues. J gave up 3 bases and V 5 bases, and 0 bases lay outside the gene matches. This chain's CDR3 is CASSGQDYGYTF. DNA for the CDR3: TGTGCCAGCAGTGGACAGGACTATGGCTACACCTTC.

The J gene is TRBJ1-2, the V gene TRBV18; 11 positions match TRBD1. V lost 3 bases to trimming and J lost 7 bases; unmatched junction nucleotides: 4. This CDR3 contains 14 residues. Looked up from germline, CDR1 is KGHSH and CDR2 is LQKENI. The CDR3 loop is CASSPGQGARGYTF. In nucleotides, the CDR3 is TGTGCCAGCTCACCCGGACAGGGGGCGCGTGGCTACACCTTC.

J is TRBJ1-5 and V is TRBV28; TRBD1 matches 7 bases. The CDR3 consists of 13 residues. After removal of 3 bases from V and 5 bases from J, the junction contained 1 base not matched to a gene. The germline gives CDR1 MDHEN, CDR2 SYDVKM. The CDR3 DNA reads as TGTGCCAGCAGTTTCCAGGGGGATCAGCCCCAGCATTTT. Encoded protein: CASSFQGDQPQHF.

The genes are TRBV30 and TRBJ2-4; 8 bases map to TRBD2. With 0 bases clipped from V and 5 bases from J, the junction kept 9 bases outside the gene matches. The CDR3 has 16 amino acids. CDR1 and CDR2 from the germline V gene are GTSNPN and SVGIG (reference sequence). CDR3: CAWSVDTLRGENIQYF. The CDR3 nucleotides are TGTGCCTGGAGTGTAGACACGTTGCGGGGGGAAAACATTCAGTACTTC.

The genes are TRBV28 and TRBJ1-2, with 7 bases that match TRBD1. Losses at the gene ends were 3 bases for V and 4 bases for J; bases not matched to a gene: 5. CDR1 is MDHEN, CDR2 SYDVKM, per germline. The CDR3 has 14 residues. CDR3 region: CASSFEGAGYGYTF. As DNA, the CDR3 is TGTGCCAGCAGTTTTGAGGGGGCAGGCTATGGCTACACCTTC.

This clone was seen a single time. The CDR3 nucleotides read TGTGCCAGCAGCGTGGGAGCGGGAACGGAGCAGTTCTTC. This gives the protein CASSVGAGTEQFF. The genes are TRBV9 and TRBJ2-1; TRBD2 aligns across 7 bases. The J segment lost 10 bases and the V segment lost 2 bases, leaving 6 bases of the junction unmatched. The CDR3 runs to 13 residues. Germline values: CDR1 SGDLS, CDR2 YYNGEE. The whole variable domain, remainder taken from reference TRBV9 and TRBJ2-1, is DSGVTQTPKHLITATGQRVTLRCSPRSGDLSVYWYQQSLDQGLQFLIQYYNGEERAKGNILERFSAQQFPDLHSELNLSSLELGDSALYFCASSVGAGTEQFFGPGTRLTVL.